This TCR beta chain was observed in a study of monozygotic twins with cystic fibrosis. About the research overall: Libraries were built from approximately 3 micrograms of fragmented DNA using about 14 PCR cycles. Overall study findings and caveats: The repertoire was suggested to be naive-dominated, clonality median 0.0095. Unrelated CF individuals shared fewer identical clonotypes than monozygotic CF twins. V usage most resembled the co-twin in 13 of 16 pairs.

Note on this clone: Its antigen is as yet unknown.

Assay used: immunoSEQ multiplex PCR; TCRdb lists only in-frame clones, some missing. Counted here are 20,000 to 30,000 clones, approximately 96% occurring once; the ten biggest clones make up roughly 2.5%. The CDR3 runs 19 residues. V shed 4 bases, J shed 0 bases, and the junction held 17 bases outside the gene matches. Germline values: CDR1 MGHRA, CDR2 YSYEKL. The chain joins TRBV4-1 to TRBJ2-7, with 8 bases identical to TRBD1. The clonotype originates from a girl aged 2 to 9 with cystic fibrosis. What was sequenced was blood. The CDR3 sequence is CASSLRTPPRTGPSYEQYF. Written as DNA, the CDR3 is TGCGCCAGCAGCCTCCGCACCCCCCCCAGGACAGGGCCCTCCTACGAGCAGTACTTC.